The 28 T cell receptor beta chains presented below share a single source sample, sequenced in a study of cytomegalovirus exposure and HLA in healthy donors. The PCR ran on 60 Vbeta and 13 Jbeta primers. This table comes from immunoSEQ multiplex PCR, and its TCRdb copy is limited to in-frame clones, with some not included. This table holds about 140,000 clones, 70% to 85% found once. The specimen was PBMCs. These receptors were obtained from a man younger than 45 in good health and CMV-seropositive.

This chain connects TRBV19 to TRBJ2-3, with 14 bases aligning to TRBD2. CDR3 length: 18 amino acids. The V gene's germline CDR1 is LNHDA and CDR2 SQIVND (reference sequence). The trim removed 4 bases at V and 1 base at J, leaving 7 bases unmatched. This CDR3 reads CASSTGLAGGMGTDTQYF. CDR3 sequence (DNA): TGTGCCAGTAGTACTGGACTAGCGGGGGGCATGGGCACAGATACGCAGTATTTT.

The chain couples TRBV25-1 to TRBJ1-1; a weak D match, TRBD1 (5 bases). Deletions cut 8 bases from V and 7 bases from J, with 20 bases between. The CDR3 has 14 amino acids. The germline V gene encodes CDR1 MGHDK and CDR2 SYGVNS. For the CDR3, the DNA is TGTGCCAGCCTGCCTGGCGCGGGGGGAGATGAAGCTTTCTTT. Encoded protein: CASLPGAGGDEAFF.

This clone was found once. The chain carries TRBV14 and TRBJ1-6; D remains ambiguous. Germline V gene sequence: CDR1 SGHDN, CDR2 FVKESK. CDR3 size: 16 residues. The V gene lost 0 bases and the J gene lost 6 bases, with 12 bases spanning the gap. Here the CDR3 DNA reads TGTGCCAGCAGCCAAGATGGGCCAGCCCTTAATTCACCCCTCCACTTT. Amino acid sequence: CASSQDGPALNSPLHF.

The sample holds one count of this clone. Relative to the germline gene, one junction end is altered; a read error may explain this. The chain combines TRBV7-9 with TRBJ1-1, with no clear D. The CDR3 is made up of 12 amino acids. CDR1 SEHNR and CDR2 FQNEAQ come from the germline V gene (reference sequence). The CDR3 DNA is TGTTCCAGCAGCCCTTTACGGACTGAAGCTTTCTTT. It yields the protein CSSSPLRTEAFF.

The rearrangement uses TRBV19 and TRBJ2-5; TRBD1 aligns across 8 bases. V lost 4 bases, J lost 1 base, and 8 bases stayed unmatched. CDR1 is LNHDA, CDR2 SQIVND, per germline (reference sequence). The length of the CDR3 is 16 residues. The CDR3 bases are TGTGCCAGTAGTACCCCGGACAGGGTGTCCCAAGAGACCCAGTACTTC. It specifies CASSTPDRVSQETQYF.

This clone was counted only a few times. The chain joins TRBV18 to TRBJ2-1; 9 nucleotides match TRBD2. The V gene end was trimmed by 1 base and the J gene end by 9 bases; junction bases not matched to a gene: 4. Per the germline V gene, CDR1 is KGHSH and CDR2 is LQKENI. The CDR3 has 14 residues. The CDR3 loop reads CASSPLAGEGEQFF. Written as DNA, the CDR3 is TGTGCCAGCTCACCACTAGCGGGAGAGGGTGAGCAGTTCTTC.

The rearrangement uses TRBV27 and TRBJ2-2; 7 bases line up with TRBD2. CDR3 length: 14 amino acids. The V gene end was trimmed by 6 bases and the J gene end by 4 bases; junction bases not matched to a gene: 5. Germline loops: CDR1 MNHEY, CDR2 SMNVEV (reference sequence). CDR3 coding DNA: TGTGCCAGCAGCCCGGGGGGACTCACCGGGGAGCTGTTTTTT. It yields the protein CASSPGGLTGELFF.

The V call is TRBV9, the J call TRBJ1-2; TRBD1 aligns across 7 bases. CDR1 SGDLS and CDR2 YYNGEE come from the germline V gene. The J segment lost 5 bases and the V segment lost 4 bases, leaving 23 bases of the junction unmatched. The length of the CDR3 is 19 residues. CDR3: CASSPGDDRVGTGVYGYTF. The CDR3 DNA sequence: TGTGCCAGCAGCCCAGGGGATGACAGGGTAGGGACCGGGGTTTATGGCTACACCTTC.

The chain couples TRBV6-5 to TRBJ1-3; D may be TRBD1 (5 bases). V was cut by 4 bases and J by 2 bases, with 9 bases left in between. Germline V gene lookup returns CDR1 MNHEY and CDR2 SVGAGI. The CDR3 length is 14 residues. CDR3 region: CASSSPRAGNTIYF. The CDR3, as DNA: TGTGCCAGCAGTTCCCCCAGGGCTGGAAACACCATATATTTT.

This clone showed up just once. This chain joins TRBV11-2 and TRBJ1-4; D is ambiguous. The germline V and J ends were trimmed by 5 bases and 0 bases, with 16 bases remaining between them. In germline, CDR1 is SGHAT, CDR2 FQNNGV. CDR3 length: 17 amino acids. CDR3 DNA: TGTGCCAGCAGCCACCCCCCCCGAGGGCCAACTAATGAAAAACTGTTTTTT. It is translated as CASSHPPRGPTNEKLFF.

This chain links TRBV4-2 with TRBJ1-5; D gene uncertain. The germline CDR1 and CDR2 sequences are LGHNA and YNFKEQ. Trimming cost V 3 bases and J 0 bases, with 9 bases left between them. This CDR3 comprises 15 residues. As DNA, the CDR3 is TGTGCCAGCAGCCAGGGCACTTATAGCAATCAGCCCCAGCATTTT. It translates to CASSQGTYSNQPQHF.

The V call is TRBV5-1, the J call TRBJ2-7; 10 bases map to TRBD2. Trimming cost V 2 bases and J 0 bases; bases outside gene matches: 5. The CDR3 covers 16 residues. Germline CDR1 is SGHRS and CDR2 is YFSETQ. For the CDR3, the DNA is TGCGCCAGCAGCTTAGGACTAGCGGACACCTCCTACGAGCAGTACTTC. Translated: CASSLGLADTSYEQYF.

Comments on this clone: Mismatch with germline at one junction end may stem from a read error. The chain joins TRBV7-2 to TRBJ2-7; 10 bases are a match to TRBD1. This CDR3 contains 17 residues. Per the germline V gene, CDR1 is SGHTA and CDR2 is FQGNSA. The CDR3: CAGSLWTAGQGFYEQYF. CDR3 DNA: TGTGCCGGCAGCTTATGGACCGCGGGACAGGGGTTCTACGAGCAGTACTTC.

The rearrangement joins TRBV30 to TRBJ1-1; 9 bases agree with TRBD1. Losses at the gene ends were 3 bases for V and 1 base for J; bases not matched to a gene: 6. Germline V gene sequence: CDR1 GTSNPN, CDR2 SVGIG (reference sequence). The CDR3 totals 15 residues. This CDR3 is CAWSDRGGANTEAFF. The CDR3 bases are TGTGCCTGGAGCGACAGGGGGGGGGCGAACACTGAAGCTTTCTTT.

A remark on this clone: Other DNA sequences from this sample encode an identical CDR3 as well. V gene TRBV18 combines with J gene TRBJ2-7, with TRBD2 as a possible D gene (6 bases). Germline V gene lookup returns CDR1 KGHSH and CDR2 LQKENI. This CDR3 contains 16 residues. V lost 3 bases and J 5 bases, leaving 20 bases between the germline ends. The CDR3 region has the DNA TGTGCCAGCTCACCCGGAACAGTAGCGGTTGCGGACGAGCAGTACTTC. It specifies CASSPGTVAVADEQYF. Filled out from reference TRBV18 and TRBJ2-7, the complete variable domain reads NAGVMQNPRHLVRRRGQEARLRCSPMKGHSHVYWYRQLPEEGLKFMVYLQKENIIDESGMPKERFSAEFPKEGPSILRIQQVVRGDSAAYFCASSPGTVAVADEQYFGPGTRLTVT.

This chain joins TRBV5-1 and TRBJ2-5, with D possibly matching TRBD2 (6 bases). The CDR3 is 14 residues long. The V gene's germline CDR1 is SGHRS and CDR2 YFSETQ. V was shortened by 3 bases and J by 5 bases, with 14 bases between the two germline ends. CDR3 amino acids: CASSWRESGETQYF. The DNA of the CDR3 is TGCGCCAGCAGCTGGAGGGAGAGCGGCGAGACCCAGTACTTC.

This sequence joins TRBV5-4 and TRBJ2-5, with 9 bases lining up with TRBD2. The DNA end lines up better with TRBJ2-7; the J call may be wrong. This CDR3 has 15 residues. The germline gives CDR1 SGHNT, CDR2 YYREEE (reference sequence). Here the CDR3 DNA reads TGTGCCAGCAGCTTGTTGGCGGGAGGGCCCCACGAGCAGTACTTC. Its translation is CASSLLAGGPHEQYF.

A single count supports this clone. The rearrangement joins TRBV10-3 to TRBJ2-3; D remains unclear. This CDR3 spans 13 amino acids. Germline V lookup: CDR1 ENHRY, CDR2 SYGVKD. The V end lost 2 bases, the J end lost 10 bases, and 13 bases lay between the germline ends. CDR3 amino acids: CAISEGLAVSQYF. In DNA, the CDR3 is TGTGCCATCAGTGAGGGCTTGGCGGTCTCGCAGTATTTT.

J is TRBJ2-5 and V is TRBV7-3, with TRBD2 identical over 9 bases. CDR1 SGHTA and CDR2 FQGTGA come from the germline V gene. V was clipped by 5 bases and J by 4 bases; unmatched bases: 8. The CDR3 consists of 15 residues. CDR3 in DNA: TGTGCCAGCAGCCTAGGTAGCGGGAGAACAGAGACCCAGTACTTC. Translating gives CASSLGSGRTETQYF.

The chain uses TRBV11-3 and TRBJ1-1, with D unresolved. Trimming shortened V by 1 base and J by 3 bases, and 6 bases separated the two germline ends. The CDR3 runs to 13 residues. Germline V gene lookup returns CDR1 SGHNT and CDR2 YENEEA. The CDR3 region is CASSLGSDTEAFF. Written as DNA, the CDR3 is TGTGCCAGCAGCTTAGGGTCGGACACTGAAGCTTTCTTT.

About this clone itself: Other DNA sequences from this sample encode an identical CDR3 as well. The chain recombines TRBV2 with TRBJ2-2; 13 nucleotides match TRBD2. V was pared by 6 bases and J by 3 bases, with 16 bases of the junction left unmatched. This CDR3 comprises 20 residues. The germline V gene encodes CDR1 SNHLY and CDR2 FYNNEI. The CDR3 coding sequence is TGTGCCAGCAGAACAGGGGGGGGATTGGGACTAGCGGGATACACCGGGGAGCTGTTTTTT. This sequence encodes CASRTGGGLGLAGYTGELFF.

The V and J genes are TRBV19 and TRBJ1-2, with D uncertain. Germline CDR1 LNHDA, CDR2 SQIVND (reference sequence). This CDR3 comprises 14 residues. The V and J ends lost 5 bases and 2 bases respectively, with 12 bases between them. The CDR3 coding sequence is TGTGCCAGTAGTCCGGCAACGGGGAACTATGGCTACACCTTC. Protein sequence: CASSPATGNYGYTF.

This chain joins TRBV19 and TRBJ2-3; the D gene is possibly TRBD2 (6 bases). Germline-derived CDR1 and CDR2 are LNHDA and SQIVND (reference sequence). The CDR3 runs 15 residues. The V end lost 4 bases, the J end lost 6 bases, and 17 bases lay between the germline ends. For the CDR3, the DNA is TGTGCCAGTAGTACGACCGGGACTCCAGGGGATACGCAGTATTTT. Translation gives CASSTTGTPGDTQYF.

A few counts support this clone. V is TRBV11-2 and J is TRBJ1-1, with TRBD1 matching over 7 bases. The CDR3 covers 16 residues. Germline CDR1 is SGHAT and CDR2 is FQNNGV. V trimming: 5 bases; J trimming: 5 bases; junction bases outside the gene matches: 14. The CDR3 region is CASSGGEGGASTEAFF. CDR3 nucleotide sequence: TGTGCCAGCAGCGGAGGAGAAGGGGGCGCGTCTACTGAAGCTTTCTTT.

The chain joins TRBV7-6 to TRBJ2-3; 8 bases align to TRBD2. The junction had 9 bases not matched to a gene; V was cut back by 3 bases and J by 4 bases. Germline loops: CDR1 SGHVS, CDR2 FNYEAQ. This CDR3 has 16 residues. Written as DNA, the CDR3 is TGTGCCAGCAGCTTGGAAGGCGGGGGGAGGGCAGATACGCAGTATTTT. It specifies CASSLEGGGRADTQYF.

This sequence joins TRBV5-4 and TRBJ2-1, with 8 bases that match TRBD2. J gave up 9 bases and V 3 bases, and 5 bases lay outside the gene matches. This CDR3 has 13 residues. The V gene's germline CDR1 is SGHNT and CDR2 YYREEE (reference sequence). The CDR3 sequence: CASSYRTSIEQFF. Written as DNA, the CDR3 is TGTGCCAGCAGCTATAGGACTAGCATTGAGCAGTTCTTC. Drawing the rest from reference TRBV5-4 and TRBJ2-1, the complete variable domain is ETGVTQSPTHLIKTRGQQVTLRCSSQSGHNTVSWYQQALGQGPQFIFQYYREEENGRGNFPPRFSGLQFPNYSSELNVNALELDDSALYLCASSYRTSIEQFFGPGTRLTVL.

This chain links TRBV30 with TRBJ1-1, with 8 positions matching TRBD1. The germline gives CDR1 GTSNPN, CDR2 SVGIG (reference sequence). The CDR3 has 14 amino acids. The V and J ends lost 4 bases and 1 base, in that order; junction bases with no gene match: 5. The CDR3 DNA reads TGTGCCTGGACAGGGGGCGCCGGGAACACTGAAGCTTTCTTT. This sequence encodes CAWTGGAGNTEAFF.

The chain is built from TRBV28 and TRBJ1-5, with TRBD1 matching over 9 bases. Germline CDR1 and CDR2: MDHEN and SYDVKM. CDR3 length equals 14 residues. The J segment lost 7 bases and the V segment lost 4 bases, leaving 5 bases of the junction unmatched. The CDR3 sequence: CASSSGQGRQPQHF. DNA of the CDR3: TGTGCCAGCAGTTCGGGACAGGGAAGACAGCCCCAGCATTTT.